This paragraph reports one T cell receptor (beta chain). Antigen: not known. TCRdb re-called the RT-PCR reads through MiXCR, storing one row per CDR3 protein. The sample holds fewer than 600,000 distinct CDR3 sequences, 6% to 9% seen once. V shed 3 bases and J shed 7 bases, with 6 bases lying between them. This CDR3 has 11 residues. The germline V gene encodes CDR1 KGHSH and CDR2 LQKENI. These data originate in a study of response to subunit inactivated influenza vaccine. Findings and caveats of the study: Each seasonal flu vaccination may recruit only limited new T cells, authors suggested.

The material sequenced was PBMCs from blood, taken roughly 24 months after vaccination. The rearrangement joins TRBV18 to TRBJ1-1, with TRBD1 as a possible D gene (5 bases). The sequence came from a man aged 50-75 years who received an inactivated influenza vaccine. The CDR3 DNA is TGTGCCAGCTCACCGACAGTTGAAGCTTTCTTT. This codes for CASSPTVEAFF.